The next 13 T cell receptor beta chains were all read from a single sample in a study of T-cell memory formation after mild COVID-19. TCRdb fed the 5' RACE reads into MiXCR, producing one record per CDR3 protein. The sample holds fewer than 250,000 distinct CDR3 sequences; about 10% are singletons and the top ten take 2.5% to 3.5%. Material: PBMCs or a T cell subset sorted from them (not recorded which). Receptors originate from a young man who had mild COVID-19 (a few samples of this study predate the infection). Cell type and time point are not known.

This sequence joins TRBV7-2 and TRBJ1-2; D is possibly TRBD1 (5 bases). This CDR3 is built from 13 residues. Trimming took 5 bases from V and 8 from J, leaving 15 bases between them. Per the germline V gene, CDR1 is SGHTA and CDR2 is FQGNSA. CDR3 protein: CASSPGGRPGYTF. CDR3 bases: TGTGCCAGCAGCCCCGGGGGGAGGCCGGGCTACACCTTC.

This clonotype occurred a few times. The rearrangement joins TRBV11-2 to TRBJ1-3; the D is unclear. CDR3 length: 12 amino acids. The germline V gene encodes CDR1 SGHAT and CDR2 FQNNGV. V gave up 5 bases and J gave up 8 bases, with 10 bases separating them. The CDR3 nucleotides read TGTGCCAGCAGCCCATCCCCGTACACCATATATTTT. This gives the protein CASSPSPYTIYF. The whole variable domain, remainder taken from reference TRBV11-2 and TRBJ1-3, is EAGVAQSPRYKIIEKRQSVAFWCNPISGHATLYWYQQILGQGPKLLIQFQNNGVVDDSQLPKDRFSAERLKGVDSTLKIQPAKLEDSAVYLCASSPSPYTIYFGEGSWLTVV.

This clonotype was observed a handful of times. The chain joins TRBV7-2 to TRBJ2-1; D not resolved. Germline values: CDR1 SGHTA, CDR2 FQGNSA. The CDR3 extends over 14 amino acids. V was clipped by 4 bases and J by 9 bases, with 16 bases between them. DNA for the CDR3: TGTGCCAGCAGCTCGGCCGGTGGTAGGGTTGAGCAGTTCTTC. Protein product: CASSSAGGRVEQFF. Full variable domain (rest looked up from reference TRBV7-2 and TRBJ2-1): GAGVSQSPSNKVTEKGKDVELRCDPISGHTALYWYRQSLGQGLEFLIYFQGNSAPDKSGLPSDRFSAERTGGSVSTLTIQRTQQEDSAVYLCASSSAGGRVEQFFGPGTRLTVL.

V gene TRBV20-1 combines with J gene TRBJ2-3, with D perhaps being TRBD1 or TRBD2 (5 bases each). Looked up from germline, CDR1 is DFQATT and CDR2 is SNEGSKA (reference sequence). The CDR3 is 15 residues long. Trimming stripped 4 bases from V and 5 bases from J, with 19 bases between. The CDR3 here is CSAIGAEVLGDTQYF. The CDR3 nucleotides are TGCAGTGCTATCGGGGCGGAGGTCCTAGGAGATACGCAGTATTTT.

This clonotype has a handful of counts. The CDR3 region has the DNA TGTGCCATCAGTGAGTCGTTCGGCCCGTCGGGAAAACTGTTTTTT. This encodes CAISESFGPSGKLFF. V and J are TRBV10-3 and TRBJ1-4; D unresolved. The germline V and J ends were trimmed by 0 bases and 10 bases, with 15 bases remaining between them. This CDR3 spans 15 amino acids. The germline CDR1 and CDR2 sequences are ENHRY and SYGVKD.

This clonotype was observed a few times. The chain joins TRBV2 to TRBJ1-4; perhaps TRBD1 as D (6 bases). Germline values: CDR1 SNHLY, CDR2 FYNNEI. V dropped 9 bases and J dropped 8 bases, with 13 bases sitting between them. This CDR3 comprises 12 residues. This CDR3 is CASTGDTEKLFF. The CDR3, as DNA: TGTGCCAGTACCGGGGACACGGAAAAACTGTTTTTT.

The V and J genes are TRBV18 and TRBJ1-3, with a tentative D call TRBD1 (5 bases). The CDR3 has 14 residues. Deletions cut 2 bases from V and 5 bases from J, with 10 bases between. Germline CDR1 KGHSH, CDR2 LQKENI. The CDR3 nucleotides read TGTGCCAGCTCACCATCAGCAGGGAGAAACACCATATATTTT. It yields the protein CASSPSAGRNTIYF. Together with reference TRBV18 and TRBJ1-3, the CDR3 gives the full variable domain: NAGVMQNPRHLVRRRGQEARLRCSPMKGHSHVYWYRQLPEEGLKFMVYLQKENIIDESGMPKERFSAEFPKEGPSILRIQQVVRGDSAAYFCASSPSAGRNTIYFGEGSWLTVV.

This clonotype came up many times. The V call is TRBV7-2, the J call TRBJ2-5; 7 bases are a match to TRBD1. J was trimmed by 4 bases and V by 5 bases; bases with no gene match: 7. Germline V CDR1 and CDR2: SGHTA, FQGNSA. This CDR3 has 14 residues. CDR3 in amino acids: CASSPQGSGETQYF. CDR3 coding DNA: TGTGCCAGCAGCCCACAGGGGTCCGGAGAGACCCAGTACTTC.

The chain links TRBV2 to TRBJ2-5; possibly TRBD1 for D (6 bases). The V gene's germline CDR1 is SNHLY and CDR2 FYNNEI. The CDR3 sequence is 13 residues long. V was cut by 7 bases and J by 5 bases, with 14 bases left in between. CDR3 bases: TGTGCCAGCAATAGACAGGTCCTGGAGACCCAGTACTTC. It encodes CASNRQVLETQYF.

This clonotype has just a few counts. This chain joins TRBV29-1 and TRBJ1-2; D is uncertain. V lost 7 bases, J lost 8 bases, and 17 bases lay in between. Germline CDR1 and CDR2: SQVTM and ANQGSEA. This CDR3 is built from 12 residues. The CDR3 here is CSADVYGLGYTF. The CDR3 nucleotides read TGCAGCGCCGACGTCTATGGTCTGGGCTACACCTTC.

A few counts support this clonotype. The rearrangement joins TRBV10-1 to TRBJ2-7; D is unclear. Trimming took 6 bases from V and 2 from J, leaving 14 bases between them. Germline CDR1 and CDR2: WNHNN and SYGVQD (reference sequence). This CDR3 has 14 amino acids. The CDR3 sequence: CASSPRGPPYEQYF. CDR3 coding DNA: TGCGCCAGCAGCCCGAGAGGCCCCCCCTACGAGCAGTACTTC.

This clonotype was observed at least ten times. This sequence joins TRBV4-1 and TRBJ2-3; 9 bases fit TRBD2. The CDR3 is 14 amino acids. The germline CDR1 and CDR2 sequences are MGHRA and YSYEKL. Trimming took 0 bases from V and 6 from J; bases not matched to a gene: 1. Here the CDR3 DNA reads TGCGCCAGCAGCCAAGAAACTAGCGGGGATACGCAGTATTTT. This codes for CASSQETSGDTQYF.

The chain couples TRBV6-5 to TRBJ2-1, with D maybe TRBD2 (5 bases). CDR3 length: 13 amino acids. CDR1 is MNHEY, CDR2 SVGAGI, per germline. The ends were cut back, 6 bases at V and 14 bases at J, with 20 bases in the middle. CDR3 DNA: TGTGCCAGCAGCCCCGCGGGTACCCGGCAGGAGTTCTTC. It yields the protein CASSPAGTRQEFF.